This is a list of T cell receptor beta chains from one sample in a study of shared clonotypes between healthy human individuals. Sequencing used immunoSEQ multiplex PCR; TCRdb keeps in-frame clones, though not all of them. In the table there are over 2 million clones, around 90% of which are singletons. The material sequenced was naive CD4+ T cells from PBMCs. These receptors originate from a man younger than 35 in good health. Some clones in this sample may be carry-over from other donors' samples. The CDR3 runs from the conserved cysteine through the conserved F or W. The D gene is left open where the match is weak. Where a row states a size, it is once, few, many or the class of an expanded clone; other rows omit it.

cdr3_length: 13
j_call: TRBJ2-3
v_call: TRBV19
d_call: TRBD1
clone_size: once
cdr3_aa: CATEQGARDTQYF
cdr3_nt: TGTGCCACCGAACAGGGGGCGAGGGATACGCAGTATTTT

cdr3_length: 15
j_call: TRBJ2-1
v_call: TRBV6-4
d_call: TRBD2
clone_size: -
cdr3_aa: CASRRLAGVGNEQFF
cdr3_nt: TGTGCCAGCAGGCGACTAGCGGGAGTAGGGAATGAGCAGTTCTTC

cdr3_length: 16
j_call: TRBJ2-2
v_call: TRBV27
d_call: TRBD2
clone_size: -
cdr3_aa: CASSLSRGRVTGELFF
cdr3_nt: TGTGCCAGCAGTTTATCTCGAGGGAGGGTAACCGGGGAGCTGTTTTTT

cdr3_length: 13
j_call: TRBJ2-1
v_call: TRBV27
d_call: -
clone_size: once
cdr3_aa: CASSRGVAYEQFF
cdr3_nt: TGTGCCAGCAGTCGTGGTGTAGCGTATGAGCAGTTCTTC

cdr3_length: 15
j_call: TRBJ1-2
v_call: TRBV5-1
d_call: -
clone_size: -
cdr3_aa: CASSLAQGANYGYTF
cdr3_nt: TGCGCCAGCAGCTTGGCCCAGGGTGCGAACTATGGCTACACCTTC

cdr3_length: 15
j_call: TRBJ2-1
v_call: TRBV7-3
d_call: -
clone_size: -
cdr3_aa: CASSFKGPPGNEQFF
cdr3_nt: TGTGCCAGCAGCTTTAAAGGGCCCCCAGGGAATGAGCAGTTCTTC

cdr3_length: 15
j_call: TRBJ2-7
v_call: TRBV18
d_call: TRBD1
clone_size: -
cdr3_aa: CASSPSEGASYEQYF
cdr3_nt: TGTGCCAGCTCACCCTCCGAGGGGGCTTCCTACGAGCAGTACTTC

cdr3_length: 15
j_call: TRBJ1-4
v_call: TRBV28
d_call: -
clone_size: -
cdr3_aa: CASTTTGTTNEKLFF
cdr3_nt: TGTGCCAGCACTACAACAGGGACAACTAATGAAAAACTGTTTTTT

cdr3_length: 16
j_call: TRBJ2-2
v_call: TRBV2
d_call: TRBD2
clone_size: once
cdr3_aa: CASSAYLAGITGELFF
cdr3_nt: TGTGCCAGCAGTGCGTATCTAGCGGGGATCACCGGGGAGCTGTTTTTT

cdr3_length: 15
j_call: TRBJ1-1
v_call: TRBV7-8
d_call: -
clone_size: -
cdr3_aa: CASSRNRAMNTEAFF
cdr3_nt: TGTGCCAGCAGCCGTAACAGGGCGATGAACACTGAAGCTTTCTTT

cdr3_length: 15
j_call: TRBJ2-2
v_call: TRBV5-8
d_call: TRBD1
clone_size: -
cdr3_aa: CASSYRGRVTGELFF
cdr3_nt: TGTGCCAGCAGCTACAGGGGGCGAGTCACCGGGGAGCTGTTTTTT

cdr3_length: 16
j_call: TRBJ2-4
v_call: TRBV27
d_call: TRBD1
clone_size: -
cdr3_aa: CASSQLGQGRKNIQYF
cdr3_nt: TGTGCCAGCAGCCAACTAGGACAGGGGAGGAAAAACATTCAGTACTTC

cdr3_length: 14
j_call: TRBJ2-5
v_call: TRBV4-2
d_call: -
clone_size: -
cdr3_aa: CASSQDEVRKTQYF
cdr3_nt: TGTGCCAGCAGCCAAGACGAGGTGCGGAAGACCCAGTACTTC

cdr3_length: 16
j_call: TRBJ2-7
v_call: TRBV13
d_call: TRBD2
clone_size: once
cdr3_aa: CASSLRPTSDSYEQYF
cdr3_nt: TGTGCCAGCAGCTTAAGACCGACTAGCGACTCCTACGAGCAGTACTTC

cdr3_length: 19
j_call: TRBJ2-1
v_call: TRBV6-1
d_call: -
clone_size: -
cdr3_aa: CASSEVLASVLGDYNEQFF
cdr3_nt: TGTGCCAGCAGTGAAGTTTTAGCGTCAGTTTTGGGGGACTACAATGAGCAGTTCTTC

cdr3_length: 12
j_call: TRBJ1-1
v_call: TRBV5-4
d_call: -
clone_size: -
cdr3_aa: CASSMSNTEAFF
cdr3_nt: TGTGCCAGCAGCATGTCGAACACTGAAGCTTTCTTT

cdr3_length: 14
j_call: TRBJ1-3
v_call: TRBV7-9
d_call: -
clone_size: -
cdr3_aa: CASGTPRGGNTIYF
cdr3_nt: TGTGCCAGCGGGACACCCCGAGGTGGAAACACCATATATTTT

cdr3_length: 14
j_call: TRBJ1-4
v_call: TRBV6-1
d_call: -
clone_size: -
cdr3_aa: CASSEAPGGEKLFF
cdr3_nt: TGTGCCAGCAGTGAAGCCCCCGGAGGGGAAAAACTGTTTTTT

cdr3_length: 16
j_call: TRBJ2-1
v_call: TRBV5-1
d_call: TRBD2
clone_size: -
cdr3_aa: CASSSGLAGEGNEQFF
cdr3_nt: TGCGCCAGCAGCTCGGGACTAGCGGGAGAGGGCAATGAGCAGTTCTTC

cdr3_length: 18
j_call: TRBJ1-3
v_call: TRBV5-1
d_call: -
clone_size: -
cdr3_aa: CASSLGGTTQHSGNTIYF
cdr3_nt: TGCGCCAGCAGTTTGGGAGGGACCACCCAACACTCTGGAAACACCATATATTTT

cdr3_length: 16
j_call: TRBJ2-1
v_call: TRBV4-1
d_call: TRBD2
clone_size: -
cdr3_aa: CASRRTLAGGGNEQFF
cdr3_nt: TGCGCCAGCAGGCGCACCCTAGCGGGAGGCGGGAATGAGCAGTTCTTC

cdr3_length: 16
j_call: TRBJ1-1
v_call: TRBV11-2
d_call: -
clone_size: -
cdr3_aa: CASSRLYHPENTEAFF
cdr3_nt: TGTGCCAGCAGCCGTCTCTATCATCCGGAGAACACTGAAGCTTTCTTT